Included here is one T cell receptor beta chain sequence, with context. Trimming at V came to 2 bases and at J to 4 bases, leaving 4 bases not matched to a gene. The CDR3 is 14 residues long. Germline CDR1 KGHSH, CDR2 LQKENI. The sample is drawn from a study of blood T cell repertoires in COVID-19. Some clones are missing from TCRdb's copy, which holds only in-frame ones; the method was immunoSEQ multiplex PCR. The sample consists of some 150,000 clones, around 87% of them appearing once. Material: peripheral blood. The sequence came from a woman aged 40 to 49 with acute or convalescent COVID-19. This sequence joins TRBV18 and TRBJ1-1, with TRBD1 identical over 7 bases. The CDR3 DNA reads TGTGCCAGCTCACCAGACAGGGAATCCACTGAAGCTTTCTTT. Amino acids: CASSPDRESTEAFF.